This is a list of T cell receptor beta chains from one sample in a study of a mutant IDH1 vaccine in newly diagnosed glioma. This table comes from immunoSEQ multiplex PCR, and its TCRdb copy is limited to in-frame clones, with some not included. The sample records 35,000 to 50,000 clones, roughly 89% being singletons. These receptors' targets are unknown. Sequenced material: PBMCs, taken from a glioma patient whose treatment included an IDH1 peptide vaccine. The receptors here all came from a man aged 40-49 years with glioma. Each CDR3 is given with its conserved first and last residue. D genes are given only for firm matches. Clone size is given for some rows only: seen once, a few or many times, or a class if the clone is expanded.

NA	NA	TRBV7-2	TRBJ2-1	CASSLGTPSYNEQFF	TGTGCCAGCAGCTTGGGGACACCCTCCTACAATGAGCAGTTCTTC
TRBD1	NA	TRBV29-1	TRBJ2-3	CSVVGTGGTDTQYF	TGCAGCGTTGTCGGGACAGGGGGGACAGATACGCAGTATTTT
TRBD2	NA	TRBV6-4	TRBJ2-7	CASSDSRVLAGPIYEQYF	TGTGCCAGCAGTGACTCGAGAGTCCTAGCGGGACCGATCTACGAGCAGTACTTC
NA	few	TRBV2	TRBJ1-6	CASSEVANSPLHF	TGTGCCAGCAGTGAAGTGGCCAATTCACCCCTCCACTTT
NA	NA	TRBV6-1	TRBJ2-6	CASKAGSGANVLTF	TGTGCCAGCAAGGCAGGGTCTGGGGCCAACGTCCTGACTTTC
TRBD2	once	TRBV25-1	TRBJ2-3	CASSELTSGSLDTQYF	TGTGCCAGCAGTGAATTGACTAGCGGGAGTTTGGATACGCAGTATTTT
TRBD1	NA	TRBV29-1	TRBJ2-7	CSVSDRGHHEQYF	TGCAGCGTTTCCGACAGGGGGCATCATGAGCAGTACTTC
NA	NA	TRBV7-2	TRBJ1-4	CASSPTVISEKLFF	TGTGCCAGCAGCCCGACAGTAATAAGTGAAAAACTGTTTTTT
NA	NA	TRBV6-1	TRBJ1-5	CASSLLINQPQHF	TGTGCCAGCAGTCTACTTATAAATCAGCCCCAGCATTTT
TRBD1	NA	TRBV7-8	TRBJ1-1	CASSIGRTGGLDTEAFF	TGTGCCAGCAGCATCGGTCGAACAGGGGGTTTGGACACTGAAGCTTTCTTT
NA	NA	TRBV4-2	TRBJ2-2	CASSDEYGELFF	TGTGCCAGCAGCGACGAATACGGGGAGCTGTTTTTT
NA	once	TRBV5-4	TRBJ2-2	CASSSLYQTGELFF	TGTGCCAGCAGCTCCCTATATCAAACCGGGGAGCTGTTTTTT